Following are 12 T cell receptor beta chains from one sample sequenced in a study of T-cell memory formation after mild COVID-19. TCRdb recomputed calls from the 5' RACE reads with MiXCR, one row per CDR3 protein. Among about 190,000 distinct CDR3 sequences listed, about 16% were seen once. The source material was PBMCs or a T cell subset sorted from them (not recorded which). The source of these receptors is an adult woman who had mild COVID-19 (a few samples of this study predate the infection). Cell type and time point are not known.

The chain recombines TRBV6-2 or TRBV6-3 with TRBJ2-7; tentative D call: TRBD1 (5 bases). The CDR3 totals 14 residues. Trimming stripped 5 bases from V and 5 bases from J, with 16 bases between. The germline gives CDR1 MNHEY, CDR2 SVGEGT. In nucleotides, the CDR3 is TGTGCCAGCAGTCCGACGGTGGGGCGACACGAGCAGTACTTC. Residues: CASSPTVGRHEQYF.

This clonotype has only a few counts. The DNA of the CDR3 is TGTGCCACCAGTGATTTGCCCGGGACAGGGACAGATACGCAGTATTTT. Its translation: CATSDLPGTGTDTQYF. The chain couples TRBV24-1 to TRBJ2-3; 9 bases map to TRBD1. Germline CDR1 KGHDR, CDR2 SFDVKD. J was trimmed by 3 bases and V by 0 bases; bases with no gene match: 3. This CDR3 is 16 amino acids long.

This clonotype was recorded a few times. The chain combines TRBV9 with TRBJ2-3; D may be TRBD2 (6 bases). V gave up 0 bases and J gave up 4 bases, with 18 bases separating them. CDR3 size: 17 residues. The germline V gene encodes CDR1 SGDLS and CDR2 YYNGEE. The CDR3 nucleotides are TGTGCCAGCAGCGTAGAGCCTGGAGGGAGGAACGCAGATACGCAGTATTTT. It encodes CASSVEPGGRNADTQYF.

V and J are TRBV6-6 and TRBJ1-5; D not certain. Between the trimmed V and J ends, which lost 8 bases and 7 bases, there was a span of 24 bases. The CDR3 runs to 16 residues. Germline V lookup: CDR1 MNHNY, CDR2 SVGAGI (reference sequence). The CDR3 coding sequence is TGTGCCAGCGATTCTGGTGTTATCCGGGAGGGACAGCCCCAGCATTTT. It is translated as CASDSGVIREGQPQHF.

The rearrangement joins TRBV4-2 to TRBJ2-5; D tentatively reads TRBD1 or TRBD2 (5 bases each). Germline CDR1 LGHNA, CDR2 YNFKEQ. V shed 1 base and J shed 1 base, with 10 bases lying between them. The CDR3 has 15 residues. In DNA form, the CDR3 reads TGTGCCAGCAGCCAAGCGGGACGACCCCAAGAGACCCAGTACTTC. This translates into CASSQAGRPQETQYF.

The CDR3 region has the DNA TGTGCCAGCAGTTTAAACGGGGTTAGCACCGGGGAGCTGTTTTTT. Its translation: CASSLNGVSTGELFF. The chain is built from TRBV27 and TRBJ2-2; weak D call: TRBD2 (5 bases). The V end was cut by 2 bases, the J end by 4 bases, with 11 bases between. Germline values: CDR1 MNHEY, CDR2 SMNVEV (reference sequence). This CDR3 spans 15 amino acids.

This clonotype has just a few counts. V usage is TRBV7-2 and J usage is TRBJ2-6, with 7 bases that match TRBD1. Looked up from germline, CDR1 is SGHTA and CDR2 is FQGNSA. The CDR3 totals 15 residues. Trimming took 7 bases from V and 4 from J; bases not matched to a gene: 7. CDR3 sequence reads: CASTPQGTGANVLTF. The CDR3 bases are TGTGCCAGCACCCCACAGGGGACCGGGGCCAACGTCCTGACTTTC.

The chain carries TRBV11-2 and TRBJ2-1; a possible D gene is TRBD2 (6 bases). The CDR3 consists of 16 residues. Deletions cut 1 base from V and 7 bases from J, with 17 bases between. Germline V gene lookup returns CDR1 SGHAT and CDR2 FQNNGV. This chain's CDR3 is CASSLGTGRWANEQFF. The DNA for the CDR3 is TGTGCCAGCAGCTTAGGCACGGGGAGGTGGGCGAATGAGCAGTTCTTC.

This clonotype turned up a few times. The chain has TRBV9 and TRBJ2-5; 14 bases are a match to TRBD2. With 4 bases clipped from V and 3 bases from J, the junction kept 2 bases outside the gene matches. Germline CDR1 is SGDLS and CDR2 is YYNGEE. There are 15 residues in the CDR3. The CDR3 DNA reads as TGTGCCAGCAGCTCGGGACTAGCGGGAGAAGAGACCCAGTACTTC. Translating it yields CASSSGLAGEETQYF.

This clonotype was seen more than once but under ten times. This rearrangement joins TRBV5-1 to TRBJ2-2, with D perhaps TRBD1 (6 bases). The germline V and J ends were trimmed by 3 bases and 0 bases, with 9 bases remaining between them. The length of the CDR3 is 15 residues. Per the germline V gene, CDR1 is SGHRS and CDR2 is YFSETQ. DNA for the CDR3: TGCGCCAGCAGCTCCGGACAGCCGAACACCGGGGAGCTGTTTTTT. Its protein product is CASSSGQPNTGELFF.

The chain employs TRBV29-1 and TRBJ1-1; D may be TRBD1 (5 bases). Trimming stripped 7 bases from V and 4 bases from J, with 13 bases between. Germline assignment: CDR1 SQVTM and CDR2 ANQGSEA. This CDR3 is 12 amino acids long. The CDR3 coding sequence is TGCAGCGCCCGACCAGGGACCACTGAAGCTTTCTTT. Translated: CSARPGTTEAFF.

There are a few counts of this clonotype. The V gene is TRBV7-9, the J gene TRBJ2-6; 10 bases are a match to TRBD1. This CDR3 has 18 amino acids. J lost 3 bases, V lost 3 bases, and 8 bases had no gene match. Germline V CDR1 and CDR2: SEHNR, FQNEAQ (reference sequence). The CDR3 reads CASSFTRDRGSGANVLTF. CDR3 coding DNA: TGTGCCAGCAGCTTTACACGGGACAGGGGCAGTGGGGCCAACGTCCTGACTTTC.